Following are 10 T cell receptor beta chains from one sample sequenced in a study of human T cells and chemical hapten exposure. TCRdb re-called the RACE reads through MiXCR, storing one row per CDR3 protein. In the table there are under 70,000 distinct CDR3 sequences, roughly 12% of which are singletons. Time point specified: pre-sensitization, week 0. Treatment indicated: therapeutic diphenylcyclopropenone sensitization with weekly scalp DPC. The sequenced sample was whole blood, obtained in connection with sensitization to the hapten diphenylcyclopropenone (DPC). All receptors derive from a woman aged 40 to 50 with alopecia areata. Some clones in this sample may be carry-over from other donors' samples.

In its sample, this clonotype was seen many times. The rearrangement links TRBV7-9 to TRBJ2-3, with TRBD2 identical over 10 bases. The CDR3 is made up of 19 amino acids. The junction had 13 bases not matched to a gene; V was cut back by 2 bases and J by 2 bases. In germline, CDR1 is SEHNR, CDR2 FQNEAQ (reference sequence). CDR3 in amino acids: CASSLNPTRSGGNTDTQYF. The CDR3, as DNA: TGTGCCAGCAGCTTAAACCCCACACGTAGCGGGGGGAACACAGATACGCAGTATTTT.

This clonotype came up many times. This chain links TRBV20-1 with TRBJ2-5, with a tentative D call TRBD2 (7 bases). Trimming left V 2 bases short and J 5 bases short, with 27 bases between. The germline V gene has CDR1 DFQATT and CDR2 SNEGSKA (reference sequence). This CDR3 has 18 amino acids. DNA of the CDR3: TGCAGTGCTAGATCCCAAGGGGGAGGGCCGGTAGGACGGGAGACCCAGTACTTC. Residues: CSARSQGGGPVGRETQYF.

The J gene is TRBJ1-1, the V gene TRBV9, with a tentative D call TRBD1 (5 bases). Germline values: CDR1 SGDLS, CDR2 YYNGEE. Trimming took 6 bases from V and 6 from J, leaving 15 bases between them. The CDR3 is 13 residues long. CDR3 amino acids: CASTTFEGSEAFF. The CDR3, as DNA: TGTGCCAGCACCACATTCGAGGGGTCTGAAGCTTTCTTT. The entire variable domain, with the rest obtained from reference TRBV9 and TRBJ1-1, is as follows: DSGVTQTPKHLITATGQRVTLRCSPRSGDLSVYWYQQSLDQGLQFLIQYYNGEERAKGNILERFSAQQFPDLHSELNLSSLELGDSALYFCASTTFEGSEAFFGQGTRLTVV.

This sequence joins TRBV27 and TRBJ1-2; no definite D call. Germline lookup yields CDR1 MNHEY and CDR2 SMNVEV (reference sequence). The CDR3 has 14 amino acids. V dropped 0 bases and J dropped 4 bases, with 9 bases sitting between them. CDR3 sequence reads: CASSLSGSFYGYTF. For the CDR3, the DNA is TGTGCCAGCAGTTTATCGGGATCCTTCTATGGCTACACCTTC.

This clonotype was found a few times. The rearrangement uses TRBV18 and TRBJ1-3; TRBD1 matches at 8 bases. This CDR3 contains 14 residues. In germline, CDR1 is KGHSH, CDR2 LQKENI. The V gene end was trimmed by 5 bases and the J gene end by 8 bases; junction bases not matched to a gene: 8. CDR3 sequence reads: CASSSYGTGDTIYF. The CDR3, as DNA: TGTGCCAGCTCATCCTACGGGACAGGAGACACCATATATTTT.

The sample holds a few counts of this clonotype. This sequence joins TRBV3-1 and TRBJ2-3; D is unresolved. Germline CDR1 reads LGHDT; CDR2 reads YNNKEL (reference sequence). Trimming stripped 1 base from V and 0 bases from J, with 5 bases between. This CDR3 region has 14 residues. DNA of the CDR3: TGTGCCAGCAGCCAAGTCCCAAGCACAGATACGCAGTATTTT. Translation: CASSQVPSTDTQYF.

Only a few counts were recorded for this clonotype. This chain joins TRBV20-1 and TRBJ2-1, with 12 bases matching TRBD2. CDR3 length equals 14 residues. Germline V CDR1 and CDR2: DFQATT, SNEGSKA (reference sequence). The V gene end was trimmed by 4 bases and the J gene end by 6 bases; junction bases not matched to a gene: 4. This CDR3 is CSATTSGRVNEQFF. CDR3 nucleotides: TGCAGTGCTACGACTAGCGGGAGAGTCAATGAGCAGTTCTTC.

This clonotype showed up many times. The CDR3 region is CASSVGGAGIGGYTF. CDR3 bases: TGTGCCAGCAGCGTAGGGGGTGCAGGGATCGGAGGCTACACCTTC. The chain recombines TRBV9 with TRBJ1-2; tentative D call: TRBD1 (5 bases). In germline, CDR1 is SGDLS, CDR2 YYNGEE. The CDR3 length is 15 residues. V was shortened by 0 bases and J by 8 bases, with 17 bases between the two germline ends.

The V and J genes are TRBV7-2 and TRBJ1-2; 7 bases line up with TRBD1. The CDR3 length is 14 residues. Losses at the gene ends were 3 bases for V and 7 bases for J; bases not matched to a gene: 8. From germline, CDR1 is SGHTA and CDR2 FQGNSA. CDR3 bases: TGTGCCAGCAGCTTTAACAGGGGATCTATTGGCTACACCTTC. Its translation is CASSFNRGSIGYTF.

This clonotype was observed many times. The rearrangement joins TRBV6-5 to TRBJ2-2, with 11 bases identical to TRBD1. The trim removed 6 bases at V and 8 bases at J, leaving 5 bases unmatched. Germline CDR1 and CDR2: MNHEY and SVGAGI. The CDR3 is 14 amino acids. The CDR3 coding sequence is TGTGCCAGCAGGGCGGACAGGGGGCGTGGGGAGCTGTTTTTT. As protein: CASRADRGRGELFF.